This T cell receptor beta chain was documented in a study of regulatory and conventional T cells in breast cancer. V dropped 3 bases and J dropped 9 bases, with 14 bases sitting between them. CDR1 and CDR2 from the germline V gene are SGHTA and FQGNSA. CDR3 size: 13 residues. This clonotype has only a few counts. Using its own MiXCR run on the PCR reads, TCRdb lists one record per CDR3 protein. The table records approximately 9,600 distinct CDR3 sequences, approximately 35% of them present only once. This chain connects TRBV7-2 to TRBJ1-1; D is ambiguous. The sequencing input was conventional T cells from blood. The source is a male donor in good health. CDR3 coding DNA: TGTGCCAGCAGCTTCGGACCTTCCCTTCAAGCTTTCTTT. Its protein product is CASSFGPSLQAFF. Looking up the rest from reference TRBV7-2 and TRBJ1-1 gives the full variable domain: GAGVSQSPSNKVTEKGKDVELRCDPISGHTALYWYRQSLGQGLEFLIYFQGNSAPDKSGLPSDRFSAERTGGSVSTLTIQRTQQEDSAVYLCASSFGPSLQAFFGQGTRLTVV.